This T cell receptor (beta chain) was sequenced during a study of blood T cell repertoires in COVID-19. This CDR3 region has 14 residues. V dropped 2 bases and J dropped 1 base, with 8 bases sitting between them. CDR1 KGHSH and CDR2 LQKENI come from the germline V gene. Notes on this clone: Other DNA sequences in this sample translate to the same CDR3.

Clones were sequenced by immunoSEQ multiplex PCR, and TCRdb holds only the in-frame ones, with some missing. The data show approximately 130,000 clones, roughly four fifths seen once. Everyone who took part was roughly 18 to 89 years old, and they came from roughly 25 US areas. Clinical histories supplied by participants themselves formed the basis of cohort assignment. This sequence was found in a man aged 25 to 40 who had recovered from COVID-19. Sample: PBMCs or T cells enriched from blood (not recorded which). The V gene is TRBV18, the J gene TRBJ2-5; weak D call: TRBD1 (5 bases). Here the CDR3 reads CASSPDRVQETQYF. CDR3 coding DNA: TGTGCCAGCTCACCAGACAGAGTCCAAGAGACCCAGTACTTC.